This TCR beta chain was observed in a study of T cell changes during pregnancy in multiple sclerosis. The germline CDR1 and CDR2 sequences are MNHEY and SMNVEV (reference sequence). The V and J ends lost 6 bases and 0 bases respectively, with 15 bases between them. The CDR3 contains 16 residues. Assay: immunoSEQ multiplex PCR; the TCRdb copy retains only in-frame clones and omits some. The table has some 41,000 clones, around 92% seen once. This sample comprised CD8+ T cells from peripheral blood mononuclear cells, obtained in the third trimester of pregnancy. This chain uses TRBV27 with TRBJ2-1; maybe TRBD1 (5 bases). The sequence was collected from a female donor with multiple sclerosis, enrolled in a pregnancy study. In DNA, the CDR3 is TGTGCCAGCAGGCCGATCCAGGGAAACTCCTACAATGAGCAGTTCTTC. It codes for CASRPIQGNSYNEQFF.